This T cell receptor beta chain was documented in a study of CD8+CD57+ T cells in acquired aplastic anemia. Whole-study context: Healthy donor sequencing depth: about 10 million CD4+, under 14 million CD8+ reads.

Investigators profiled TCR beta VDJ and CDR3 from genomic DNA template. One entry per CDR3 protein results from TCRdb running MiXCR on the reads. The table lists 150,000 to 200,000 distinct CDR3 sequences, roughly 48% of them singletons. The CDR3 consists of 16 residues. CDR1 and CDR2 from the germline V gene are SGHVS and FQNEAQ. With V trimmed by 2 bases and J by 2 bases, 4 bases remained unmatched. What was sequenced was sorted CD4+, CD8+, or CD8+CD57+ T cells (not recorded which) from PBMCs. The TCR comes from a human donor in good health. The gene calls are TRBV7-8 and TRBJ2-3, with 10 bases identical to TRBD2. The CDR3 spells CASSLFGTSDTDTQYF. The CDR3 bases are TGTGCCAGCAGCTTATTCGGGACTAGCGACACAGATACGCAGTATTTT.